Below are 11 T cell receptor beta chains sequenced from a single sample in a study of cytomegalovirus exposure and HLA in healthy donors. PCR was performed using 60 Vbeta and 13 Jbeta primers. The table came from immunoSEQ multiplex PCR; TCRdb's copy has only in-frame clones and leaves some out. This repertoire shows around 37,000 clones, 82% found once; its top ten account for roughly 10%. Input material: PBMCs. Source of these receptors: a woman between 18 and 29 years old in good health and CMV-seropositive.

Only one count was recorded for this clone. V usage is TRBV28 and J usage is TRBJ2-3; D possibly corresponds to TRBD2 (6 bases). CDR1 is MDHEN and CDR2 is SYDVKM in the germline V gene. The CDR3 loop spans 12 amino acids. With 8 bases removed from V and 2 bases from J, the gap between germline ends came to 8 bases. The CDR3 reads CASRRDTDTQYF. The CDR3 nucleotides read TGTGCCAGCCGGAGGGACACAGATACGCAGTATTTT.

The chain recombines TRBV4-1 with TRBJ2-7; D is possibly TRBD2 (6 bases). The CDR3 runs to 14 residues. Trimming took off 5 bases at V and 4 bases at J, with 15 bases between the two ends. Germline V lookup: CDR1 MGHRA, CDR2 YSYEKL. The CDR3 sequence: CASSAVSAGYEQYF. The CDR3 DNA is TGCGCCAGCAGCGCCGTTAGTGCGGGATACGAGCAGTACTTC.

This chain uses TRBV19 with TRBJ1-1; TRBD1 matches 9 bases. Germline values: CDR1 LNHDA, CDR2 SQIVND (reference sequence). This CDR3 spans 15 amino acids. After removal of 4 bases from V and 0 bases from J, the junction contained 3 bases not matched to a gene. The CDR3 loop is CASSKTGGVNTEAFF. The CDR3 DNA sequence: TGTGCCAGTAGTAAGACAGGGGGGGTGAACACTGAAGCTTTCTTT.

This chain connects TRBV14 to TRBJ2-1; 8 nucleotides match TRBD2. V trimming: 7 bases; J trimming: 6 bases; junction bases outside the gene matches: 2. From germline, CDR1 is SGHDN and CDR2 FVKESK. This CDR3 spans 12 amino acids. The CDR3 DNA reads TGTGCCAGCACCGGGGGGGGCAATGAGCAGTTCTTC. Its protein product is CASTGGGNEQFF.

The V and J genes are TRBV27 and TRBJ1-4; 9 bases line up with TRBD1. This CDR3 has 15 amino acids. CDR1 and CDR2 from the germline V gene are MNHEY and SMNVEV (reference sequence). The junction had 9 bases not matched to a gene; V was cut back by 6 bases and J by 7 bases. CDR3 sequence reads: CASSPGQGSGEKLFF. CDR3 sequence (DNA): TGTGCCAGCAGCCCCGGACAGGGGTCGGGTGAAAAACTGTTTTTT.

CDR3 loop: CASSFLPYEQYF. The DNA for the CDR3 is TGTGCCAGCAGCTTCCTACCCTACGAGCAGTACTTC. This rearrangement joins TRBV13 to TRBJ2-7; no reliable D call. Trimming took 3 bases from V and 2 from J, leaving 5 bases between them. The CDR3 spans 12 residues. Looked up from germline, CDR1 is PRHDT and CDR2 is FYEKMQ (reference sequence).

CDR3 in amino acids: CASSGGQGALNTEAFF. Written as DNA, the CDR3 is TGTGCCAGCTCAGGGGGACAGGGAGCTTTGAACACTGAAGCTTTCTTT. The rearrangement links TRBV18 to TRBJ1-1; 9 bases line up with TRBD1. CDR1 and CDR2 (germline): KGHSH, LQKENI. The CDR3 covers 16 residues. Trimming at V came to 5 bases and at J to 0 bases, leaving 7 bases not matched to a gene.

This chain uses TRBV7-2 with TRBJ2-7; the D gene is possibly TRBD2 (6 bases). V shed 3 bases and J shed 4 bases, with 13 bases lying between them. The length of the CDR3 is 14 residues. Germline V gives CDR1 SGHTA, CDR2 FQGNSA. CDR3 in amino acids: CASSLLRGPYEQYF. The CDR3 DNA sequence: TGTGCCAGCAGCTTGTTGCGGGGCCCTTACGAGCAGTACTTC.

Points on this clone: Distinct nucleotide sequences in the sample also encode this CDR3. The rearrangement links TRBV13 to TRBJ2-3; TRBD2 matches at 8 bases. The CDR3 contains 17 residues. The germline V gene encodes CDR1 PRHDT and CDR2 FYEKMQ (reference sequence). With 2 bases clipped from V and 6 bases from J, the junction kept 13 bases outside the gene matches. This CDR3 is CASSLKGVAGGADTQYF. The CDR3 coding sequence is TGTGCCAGCAGCTTAAAGGGCGTCGCCGGGGGGGCGGATACGCAGTATTTT.

The chain is built from TRBV4-3 and TRBJ2-7; D unresolved. This CDR3 has 17 residues. Trimming shortened V by 0 bases and J by 2 bases, and 17 bases separated the two germline ends. CDR1 is LGHNA, CDR2 YSLEER, per germline. DNA for the CDR3: TGCGCCAGCAGCCAAGATTTACCTGGCTCAAGAACCTACGAGCAGTACTTC. Amino acids: CASSQDLPGSRTYEQYF.

The gene calls are TRBV13 and TRBJ2-5; D is possibly TRBD2 (6 bases). Trimming cost V 5 bases and J 3 bases, with 22 bases left between them. CDR1 and CDR2 from the germline V gene are PRHDT and FYEKMQ (reference sequence). This CDR3 is built from 17 residues. CDR3 loop: CASSPPPRLGIKETQYF. The CDR3 DNA reads TGTGCCAGCAGCCCTCCCCCACGACTAGGGATCAAAGAGACCCAGTACTTC.